This TCR beta chain was found in a study of T-cell memory formation after mild COVID-19. From the 5' RACE reads, TCRdb called clonotypes with MiXCR, one entry per CDR3 protein. The table has around 310,000 distinct CDR3 sequences, roughly 15% seen once. The CDR3 is 15 residues long. From germline, CDR1 is DFQATT and CDR2 SNEGSKA (reference sequence). J gave up 6 bases and V 0 bases, and 6 bases lay outside the gene matches. This chain joins TRBV20-1 and TRBJ1-3; TRBD1 aligns across 9 bases. This sequence originates from a man aged 18-30 years who had mild COVID-19 (a few samples of this study predate the infection). Cell type and time point are not known. Input material: PBMCs or a T cell subset sorted from them (not recorded which). CDR3 sequence (DNA): TGCAGTGCTAGAGATCCACAGGGGGCAGAAAACACCATATATTTT. Encoded protein: CSARDPQGAENTIYF.